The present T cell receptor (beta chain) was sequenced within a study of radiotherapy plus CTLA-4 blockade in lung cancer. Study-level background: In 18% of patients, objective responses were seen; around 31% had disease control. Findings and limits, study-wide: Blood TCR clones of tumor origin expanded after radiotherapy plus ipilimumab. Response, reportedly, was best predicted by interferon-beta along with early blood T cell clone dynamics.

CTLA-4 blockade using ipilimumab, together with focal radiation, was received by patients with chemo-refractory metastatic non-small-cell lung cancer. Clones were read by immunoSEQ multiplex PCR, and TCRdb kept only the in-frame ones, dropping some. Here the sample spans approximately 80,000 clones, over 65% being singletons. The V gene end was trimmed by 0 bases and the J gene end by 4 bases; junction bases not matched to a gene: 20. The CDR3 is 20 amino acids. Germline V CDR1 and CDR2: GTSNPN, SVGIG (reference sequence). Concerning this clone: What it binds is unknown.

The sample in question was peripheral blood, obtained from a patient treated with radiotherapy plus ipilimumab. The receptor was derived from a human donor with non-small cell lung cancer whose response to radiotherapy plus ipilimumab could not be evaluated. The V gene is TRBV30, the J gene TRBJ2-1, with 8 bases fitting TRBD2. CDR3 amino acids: CAWSVRGMGSGMLLYNEQFF. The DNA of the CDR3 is TGTGCCTGGAGTGTACGGGGTATGGGTAGCGGGATGCTCCTTTACAATGAGCAGTTCTTC.